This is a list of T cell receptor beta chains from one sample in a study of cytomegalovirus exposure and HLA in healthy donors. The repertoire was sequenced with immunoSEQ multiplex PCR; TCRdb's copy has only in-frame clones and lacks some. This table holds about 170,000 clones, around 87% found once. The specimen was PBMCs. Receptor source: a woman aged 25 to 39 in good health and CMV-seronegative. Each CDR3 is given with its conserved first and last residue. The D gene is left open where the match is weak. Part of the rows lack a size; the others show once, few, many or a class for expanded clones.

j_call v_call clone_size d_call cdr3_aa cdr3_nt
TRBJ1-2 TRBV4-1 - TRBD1 CASRMTGARYGYTF TGCGCCAGCAGGATGACAGGGGCCCGCTATGGCTACACCTTC
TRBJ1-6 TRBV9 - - CASSLSASSYNSPLHF TGTGCCAGCAGCCTATCTGCCTCCTCCTATAATTCACCCCTCCACTTT
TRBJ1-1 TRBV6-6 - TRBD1 CASSLKQGARTEAFF TGTGCCAGCAGCTTAAAACAGGGGGCGCGGACTGAAGCTTTCTTT
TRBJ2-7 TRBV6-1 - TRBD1 CASSFGTGLPYEQYF TGTGCCAGCAGTTTTGGGACAGGGCTTCCCTACGAGCAGTACTTC
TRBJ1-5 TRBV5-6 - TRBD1 CASSRGQAYQPQHF TGTGCCAGCAGTCGTGGACAGGCCTATCAGCCCCAGCATTTT
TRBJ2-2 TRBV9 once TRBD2 CASTSGTTRTGELFF TGTGCCAGCACTAGCGGGACAACGAGGACCGGGGAGCTGTTTTTT
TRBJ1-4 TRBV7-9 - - CASSLRQAGGEKLFF TGTGCCAGCAGCTTAAGGCAGGCGGGAGGGGAAAAACTGTTTTTT
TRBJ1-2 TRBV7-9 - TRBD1 CASSSAQGAVGYTF TGTGCCAGCAGCTCGGCCCAGGGGGCTGTGGGCTACACCTTC
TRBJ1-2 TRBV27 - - CASKAPGSSYGYTF TGTGCCAGCAAGGCCCCAGGAAGTAGCTATGGCTACACCTTC
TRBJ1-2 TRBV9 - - CASSGLKGYTF TGTGCCAGCAGCGGACTTAAAGGCTACACCTTC
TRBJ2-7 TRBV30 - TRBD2 CAWRSPGTSPTTHEQYF TGTGCCTGGAGGTCCCCCGGGACTAGCCCTACGACCCACGAGCAGTACTTC
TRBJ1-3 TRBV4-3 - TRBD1 CASSRRLTGTSGNTIYF TGCGCCAGCAGCCGCCGCCTGACAGGGACGTCTGGAAACACCATATATTTT
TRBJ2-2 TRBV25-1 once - CASSEPGLHTGELFF TGTGCCAGCAGTGAGCCTGGCTTACACACCGGGGAGCTGTTTTTT
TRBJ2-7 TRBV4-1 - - CASSQDRDIRSYEQYF TGCGCCAGCAGCCAAGATCGGGATATCCGCTCCTACGAGCAGTACTTC